Listed below are T cell receptor beta chains from one sample, sequenced in a study of metastatic and nonmetastatic thyroid tumors. Via MiXCR, TCRdb re-called the PCR reads. The sample includes some 86,000 clones, around an eighth of them seen just once. Sequenced: tumor tissue. The source is a female donor with papillary thyroid cancer or a benign thyroid nodule (not recorded which). Some clones in this sample may be carry-over from other donors' samples. CDR3s include the opening cysteine and the closing phenylalanine or tryptophan. Each record gives: CDR3 length, clone size, J gene, V gene, CDR3 protein. Clone size is given as how often the clone was seen (once, few, many) or a class if it is expanded.

>15|many|TRBJ2-1|TRBV19
CASSITGGSYNEQFF
>14|many|TRBJ2-5|TRBV11-3
CASSKFGTEETQYF
>15|many|TRBJ1-1|TRBV5-1
CASSLLSDMNTEAFF
>15|few|TRBJ1-5|TRBV6-1
CASSPGQGKNQPQHF
>15|many|TRBJ1-3|TRBV19
CASSKASSSGNTIYF
>15|many|TRBJ2-7|TRBV19
CASSNQGIPPYEQYF
>11|many|TRBJ1-2|TRBV5-1
CASSLQGPYTF
>15|many|TRBJ1-4|TRBV4-2
CASSHPGVNNEKLFF
>14|many|TRBJ2-5|TRBV24-1
CATQGRGQVETQYF
>18|few|TRBJ2-4|TRBV9
CASSVALGSGSGVNIQYF
>13|many|TRBJ1-1|TRBV6-1
CASSVGQNTEAFF